A selection of T cell receptor beta chains follows, all from one sample in a study of T cell repertoires in cytomegalovirus infection. Their specific antigens are unknown. TCRdb ran MiXCR on the reads and lists one entry per CDR3 protein. The profile shows about 770,000 distinct CDR3 sequences, around 29% of them singletons. Sequenced material: cultured CD8+ T cells from PBMCs, taken from culture after CMV antigen stimulation. These receptors were taken from a human donor in good health (CMV status not recorded). Some clones in this sample may be carry-over from other donors' samples. CDR3s include the opening cysteine and the closing phenylalanine or tryptophan. D genes are given only for firm matches. Clone size is shown for a subset of rows, as once, few, many or a class of expanded clone.

v_call,d_call,j_call,clone_size,cdr3_aa,cdr3_nt
TRBV7-2,-,TRBJ1-3,many,CASSIADRGSYSGNTIYF,TGTGCCAGCAGCATAGCAGATAGGGGCAGTTACTCTGGAAACACCATATATTTT
TRBV28,-,TRBJ1-1,-,CASRLRGDYTEAFF,TGTGCCAGCAGATTACGGGGGGACTACACTGAAGCTTTCTTT
TRBV7-2,TRBD1,TRBJ1-2,many,CASSPRDRGSNYGYTF,TGTGCCAGCAGCCCACGGGACAGGGGGTCCAACTATGGCTACACCTTC
TRBV7-6,-,TRBJ2-1,-,CASSHPGYNEQFF,TGTGCCAGCAGCCACCCCGGGTACAATGAGCAGTTCTTC
TRBV7-6,TRBD1,TRBJ2-5,-,CASSLPRGTGGEETQYF,TGTGCCAGCAGCTTACCACGGGGGACAGGGGGAGAAGAGACCCAGTACTTC
TRBV7-2,-,TRBJ2-1,few,CASSPRDGLPGEQFF,TGTGCCAGCAGCCCGCGGGACGGACTCCCGGGGGAGCAGTTCTTC
TRBV27,-,TRBJ1-5,few,CASSPRQGINQPQHF,TGTGCCAGCAGTCCGAGGCAGGGAATCAATCAGCCCCAGCATTTT
TRBV2,-,TRBJ1-4,-,CASKYKVANEKLFF,TGTGCCAGCAAGTACAAGGTTGCTAATGAAAAACTGTTTTTT
TRBV7-3,-,TRBJ1-1,once,CASSARRETEAFF,TGTGCCAGCAGCGCCCGACGGGAGACTGAAGCTTTCTTT
TRBV7-2,TRBD2,TRBJ2-3,few,CASSYILAGGSTDTQYF,TGTGCCAGCAGCTACATACTAGCGGGGGGCAGCACAGATACGCAGTATTTT
TRBV29-1,-,TRBJ2-1,few,CSVQHQTLRGAFNEQFF,TGCAGCGTCCAACATCAAACGCTCAGGGGTGCATTTAATGAGCAGTTCTTC